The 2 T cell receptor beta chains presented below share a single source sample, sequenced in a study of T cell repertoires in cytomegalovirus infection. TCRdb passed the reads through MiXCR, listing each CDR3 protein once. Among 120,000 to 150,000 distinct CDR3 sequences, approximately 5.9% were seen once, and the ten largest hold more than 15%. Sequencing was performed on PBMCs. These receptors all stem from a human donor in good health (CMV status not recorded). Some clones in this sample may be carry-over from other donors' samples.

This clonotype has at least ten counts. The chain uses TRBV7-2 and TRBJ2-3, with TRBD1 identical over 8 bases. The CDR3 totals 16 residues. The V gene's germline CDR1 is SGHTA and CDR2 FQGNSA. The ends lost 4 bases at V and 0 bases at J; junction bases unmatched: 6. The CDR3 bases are TGTGCCAGCAGCTCCTGGACAGGGACTAGCACAGATACGCAGTATTTT. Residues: CASSSWTGTSTDTQYF.

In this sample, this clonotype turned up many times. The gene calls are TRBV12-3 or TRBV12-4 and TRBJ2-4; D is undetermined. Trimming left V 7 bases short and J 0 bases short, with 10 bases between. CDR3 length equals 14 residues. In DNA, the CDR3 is TGTGCCAGCATGGAAGATCTAGCCAAAAACATTCAGTACTTC. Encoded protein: CASMEDLAKNIQYF.